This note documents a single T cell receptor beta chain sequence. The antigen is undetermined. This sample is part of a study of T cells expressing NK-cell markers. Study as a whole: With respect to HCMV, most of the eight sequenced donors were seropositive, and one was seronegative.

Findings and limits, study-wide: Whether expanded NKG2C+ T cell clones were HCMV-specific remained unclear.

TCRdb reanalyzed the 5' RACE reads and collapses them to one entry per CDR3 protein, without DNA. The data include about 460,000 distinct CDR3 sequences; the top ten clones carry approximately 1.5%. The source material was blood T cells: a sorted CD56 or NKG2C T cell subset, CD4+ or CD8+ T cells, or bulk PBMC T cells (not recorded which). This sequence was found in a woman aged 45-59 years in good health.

CDR3 protein: CSAARGSDEKLFF. This chain connects TRBV20-1 to TRBJ1-4; without DNA, the TCRdb call of TRBD1 cannot be checked. Germline CDR1 reads DFQATT; CDR2 reads SNEGSKA (reference sequence). The CDR3 is 13 residues long.